The present TCR beta chain was sequenced within a study of blood T cell repertoires in COVID-19. Across the study: Recovered status in Cohort 3 required two negative PCRs, clearance, or symptom resolution. Specimens from acute and convalescent COVID-19 originated in the United States, Italy and Spain.

Donors were grouped by their self-reported clinical history. Original handling: Estimates of nucleated cell counts were drawn from the amplification of reference gene primers. Profiled with immunoSEQ multiplex PCR; TCRdb holds only in-frame clones, not every one. V and J calls and clone size are as listed in that table; D and trimming were resolved from the DNA. The repertoire consists of 300,000 to 450,000 clones, with 80% to 90% occurring once and the leading ten covering approximately 1.8%. V gave up 6 bases and J gave up 5 bases, with 17 bases separating them. The CDR3 loop spans 15 amino acids. CDR1 is SGHRS, CDR2 YFSETQ, per germline.

This chain connects TRBV5-1 to TRBJ2-2; D possibly corresponds to TRBD1 (6 bases). The source material was PBMCs or T cells enriched from blood (not recorded which). The origin of this receptor is a man aged 35-49 years in a cohort exposed to, infected with or recovered from COVID-19 (not recorded which). CDR3 DNA: TGCGCCAGCACCACTATCTGGGGGCAGACCGGGGAGCTGTTTTTT. Its protein is CASTTIWGQTGELFF.